This is a list of T cell receptor beta chains from one sample in a study of blood T cells in healthy people across ages. TCRdb passed the 5' RACE reads through MiXCR, listing each CDR3 protein once. Among roughly 1,700,000 distinct CDR3 sequences, 28% were seen once, and the ten largest hold roughly 8%. The material sequenced was blood. These receptors came from a woman in her 30s in good health. Both conserved end residues are part of each CDR3. D genes are given only for firm matches. For some rows the clone size is stated as once, few or many, or as a class when expanded; others skip it.

CDR3: CASSERGADGYTF; DNA: TGTGCCAGCAGTGAGCGCGGGGCCGATGGCTACACCTTC; D: NA; size: few; V: TRBV2; J: TRBJ1-2
CDR3: CASSRSGVRYPPSYNEQFF; DNA: TGTGCCAGCAGCCGCTCGGGGGTTAGATACCCGCCCTCCTACAATGAGCAGTTCTTC; D: NA; size: few; V: TRBV3-1; J: TRBJ2-1
CDR3: CASYPTSGVQETQYF; DNA: TGCGCCAGCTACCCCACTAGCGGGGTACAAGAGACCCAGTACTTC; D: TRBD2; size: few; V: TRBV5-1; J: TRBJ2-5
CDR3: CASSFVGQTLNEQFF; DNA: TGCGCCAGCAGTTTTGTGGGACAGACTCTTAATGAGCAGTTCTTC; D: TRBD1; size: NA; V: TRBV5-1; J: TRBJ2-1
CDR3: CASSRSAALPYGYTF; DNA: TGTGCCAGCAGCCGCAGTGCCGCTCTTCCCTATGGCTACACCTTC; D: NA; size: NA; V: TRBV28; J: TRBJ1-2
CDR3: CSARGPMSSQYF; DNA: TGCAGTGCTCGAGGGCCCATGAGTTCCCAGTACTTC; D: NA; size: NA; V: TRBV20-1; J: TRBJ2-7
CDR3: CASSPLQDRGTQYF; DNA: TGTGCCAGCAGCCCCTTACAGGACCGGGGGACCCAGTACTTC; D: NA; size: NA; V: TRBV7-9; J: TRBJ2-5
CDR3: CASGGFVGSETQYF; DNA: TGTGCCAGTGGAGGGTTTGTTGGGTCGGAGACCCAGTACTTC; D: NA; size: few; V: TRBV28; J: TRBJ2-5
CDR3: CASRRRQGANTDTQYF; DNA: TGCGCCAGCAGGAGGAGACAGGGGGCTAACACAGATACGCAGTATTTT; D: TRBD1; size: NA; V: TRBV5-1; J: TRBJ2-3
CDR3: CASRPTGGFGYGYTF; DNA: TGCGCCAGCAGGCCGACCGGGGGTTTTGGCTATGGCTACACCTTC; D: NA; size: NA; V: TRBV5-1; J: TRBJ1-2